The 24 T cell receptor beta chains reported below all come from one sample, sequenced in a study of blood T cell repertoires in COVID-19. Assay used: immunoSEQ multiplex PCR; TCRdb lists only in-frame clones, some missing. The sample shows approximately 150,000 clones, about 87% of them seen only once. Sample: peripheral blood. Source of these receptors: a woman aged 60-70 years who had recovered from COVID-19.

This clone is a singleton in its sample. The V call is TRBV5-4, the J call TRBJ2-5; D is possibly TRBD2 (6 bases). V was cut by 5 bases and J by 1 base, with 12 bases left in between. This CDR3 is 14 amino acids long. Germline V gene data show CDR1 as SGHNT and CDR2 as YYREEE (reference sequence). The CDR3 sequence is CASSEGLPQETQYF. The CDR3 nucleotides read TGTGCCAGCAGTGAGGGACTCCCCCAAGAGACCCAGTACTTC.

The V gene is TRBV2, the J gene TRBJ1-2, with 8 bases fitting TRBD1. V lost 6 bases to trimming and J lost 4 bases; unmatched junction nucleotides: 7. Germline V gene data show CDR1 as SNHLY and CDR2 as FYNNEI. The CDR3 extends over 14 amino acids. In DNA form, the CDR3 reads TGTGCCAGCAGGCCAGGGGGCGCCCCCTATGGCTACACCTTC. It translates to CASRPGGAPYGYTF. The whole variable domain, remainder taken from reference TRBV2 and TRBJ1-2, is EPEVTQTPSHQVTQMGQEVILRCVPISNHLYFYWYRQILGQKVEFLVSFYNNEISEKSEIFDDQFSVERPDGSNFTLKIRSTKLEDSAMYFCASRPGGAPYGYTFGSGTRLTVV.

The V gene is TRBV3-1 (or the pseudogene TRBV3-2), the J gene TRBJ1-5; D may be TRBD1 (6 bases). The CDR3 covers 14 residues. Germline V gives CDR1 LGHDT, CDR2 YNNKEL (reference sequence). The ends were cut back, 3 bases at V and 6 bases at J, with 12 bases in the middle. The CDR3 loop is CASSHHREGQPQHF. CDR3 nucleotide sequence: TGTGCCAGCAGCCACCACAGGGAGGGTCAGCCCCAGCATTTT.

J is TRBJ2-3 and V is TRBV6-2 or TRBV6-3; possibly TRBD2 for D (7 bases). Deletions cut 5 bases from V and 4 bases from J, with 16 bases between. The germline CDR1 and CDR2 sequences are MNHEY and SVGEGT. The CDR3 consists of 15 residues. CDR3 nucleotide sequence: TGTGCCAGCAGTCACCCGGGGGGCCGGTCAGATACGCAGTATTTT. Protein: CASSHPGGRSDTQYF.

This clone was picked up one time. This rearrangement joins TRBV7-2 to TRBJ1-2, with 10 bases that match TRBD1. V was clipped by 5 bases and J by 5 bases; unmatched bases: 8. There are 15 residues in the CDR3. Germline-derived CDR1 and CDR2 are SGHTA and FQGNSA. The chain's CDR3 is CASSIPGQGRYGYTF. CDR3 nucleotide sequence: TGTGCCAGCAGCATACCGGGACAGGGGAGGTATGGCTACACCTTC.

In DNA, the CDR3 is TGTGCCAGCAGCCGCGGGTACCAAGAGACCCAGTACTTC. This gives the protein CASSRGYQETQYF. The chain carries TRBV6-5 and TRBJ2-5; D is possibly TRBD2 (5 bases). CDR1 is MNHEY and CDR2 is SVGAGI in the germline V gene. This CDR3 has 13 amino acids. V shed 6 bases and J shed 0 bases, with 8 bases lying between them.

V gene TRBV28 combines with J gene TRBJ2-7, with TRBD1 matching 9 bases. Germline loops: CDR1 MDHEN, CDR2 SYDVKM. The CDR3 is 15 amino acids. V trimming: 5 bases; J trimming: 1 base; junction bases outside the gene matches: 6. The CDR3: CASSPRGTGSYEQYF. CDR3 nucleotides: TGTGCCAGCAGTCCCCGAGGGACAGGGTCCTACGAGCAGTACTTC.

The rearrangement joins TRBV5-1 to TRBJ2-7, with 9 positions matching TRBD1. Per germline, CDR1 SGHRS and CDR2 YFSETQ. J was trimmed by 0 bases and V by 4 bases; bases with no gene match: 8. This CDR3 has 16 residues. This CDR3 reads CASSRGTGFGSYEQYF. The CDR3 coding sequence is TGCGCCAGCAGCCGGGGGACAGGGTTCGGCTCCTACGAGCAGTACTTC.

The chain recombines TRBV20-1 with TRBJ2-1, with TRBD2 matching 7 bases. The CDR3 covers 12 residues. Looked up from germline, CDR1 is DFQATT and CDR2 is SNEGSKA (reference sequence). V lost 3 bases to trimming and J lost 9 bases; unmatched junction nucleotides: 5. This CDR3 is CSASSSGGEQFF. The DNA for the CDR3 is TGCAGTGCTAGTTCCTCGGGGGGTGAGCAGTTCTTC.

This clone was seen more than once but under ten times. The J gene is TRBJ2-1, the V gene TRBV12-3 or TRBV12-4; TRBD2 is a possible D gene (5 bases). The ends were cut back, 7 bases at V and 10 bases at J, with 17 bases in the middle. The CDR3 has 13 amino acids. The CDR3 region is CASTDPGVSEQFF. As DNA, the CDR3 is TGTGCCAGCACCGACCCCGGGGTGTCCGAGCAGTTCTTC.

V and J are TRBV2 and TRBJ2-3; a possible D gene is TRBD1 (6 bases). The CDR3 covers 14 residues. Trimming shortened V by 7 bases and J by 2 bases, and 13 bases separated the two germline ends. Germline CDR1 reads SNHLY; CDR2 reads FYNNEI. This CDR3 is CASNGGLNTDTQYF. The CDR3 coding sequence is TGTGCCAGCAATGGGGGCTTAAACACAGATACGCAGTATTTT.

The chain has TRBV2 and TRBJ1-5, with D possibly TRBD1 on 6 matching bases. The germline gives CDR1 SNHLY, CDR2 FYNNEI. Trimming took off 8 bases at V and 4 bases at J, with 15 bases between the two ends. The CDR3 sequence is 14 residues long. The CDR3: CASGPGQPNQPQHF. The CDR3, as DNA: TGTGCCAGCGGGCCGGGACAACCTAATCAGCCCCAGCATTTT. Full variable domain (missing parts from reference TRBV2 and TRBJ1-5): EPEVTQTPSHQVTQMGQEVILRCVPISNHLYFYWYRQILGQKVEFLVSFYNNEISEKSEIFDDQFSVERPDGSNFTLKIRSTKLEDSAMYFCASGPGQPNQPQHFGDGTRLSIL.

The V and J genes are TRBV7-9 and TRBJ1-1, with D possibly being TRBD1 (6 bases). Trimming took 5 bases from V and 1 from J, leaving 17 bases between them. CDR1 and CDR2 (germline): SEHNR, FQNEAQ (reference sequence). CDR3 length equals 16 residues. The CDR3 region has the DNA TGTGCCAGCAGCCGAACAGGGCTTGGGTGGAACACTGAAGCTTTCTTT. Translation gives CASSRTGLGWNTEAFF.

CDR3 nucleotide sequence: TGTGCCAGCAGTGAACTGGGACTAGTGTCCTACGAGCAGTACTTC. Protein sequence: CASSELGLVSYEQYF. The chain couples TRBV2 to TRBJ2-7, with 8 bases lining up with TRBD2. Germline CDR1 and CDR2: SNHLY and FYNNEI. The CDR3 is made up of 15 amino acids. V gave up 2 bases and J gave up 1 base; unmatched junction bases: 4.

The rearrangement uses TRBV5-5 and TRBJ2-7; D is ambiguous. Trimming left V 1 base short and J 4 bases short, with 6 bases between. The CDR3 runs 12 residues. Germline V CDR1 and CDR2: SGHKS, YYEKEE (reference sequence). In nucleotides, the CDR3 is TGTGCCAGCAGCTTGTCGGTGTACGAGCAGTACTTC. The encoded protein is CASSLSVYEQYF.

This chain joins TRBV5-6 and TRBJ1-2, with 7 bases fitting TRBD1. The CDR3 contains 15 residues. Germline V gives CDR1 SGHDT, CDR2 YYEEEE. The ends lost 3 bases at V and 5 bases at J; junction bases unmatched: 10. The CDR3: CASSWTDRDLYGYTF. The CDR3 DNA reads as TGTGCCAGCAGCTGGACCGACAGGGACCTATATGGCTACACCTTC.

The V gene is TRBV4-1, the J gene TRBJ2-5, with D maybe TRBD2 (7 bases). The CDR3 sequence is 17 residues long. Germline V CDR1 and CDR2: MGHRA, YSYEKL. With 1 base removed from V and 5 bases from J, the gap between germline ends came to 20 bases. DNA for the CDR3: TGCGCCAGCAGCCAAGCAATTGGAGGGGGGGCCTCTGAGACCCAGTACTTC. Translating it yields CASSQAIGGGASETQYF.

V and J are TRBV4-3 and TRBJ2-3; D is possibly TRBD1 (7 bases). V was clipped by 4 bases and J by 2 bases, with 16 bases between them. CDR1 LGHNA and CDR2 YSLEER come from the germline V gene. This CDR3 spans 16 amino acids. The CDR3, as DNA: TGCGCCAGCAGCCCGTCGCAGGGGGGCAACACAGATACGCAGTATTTT. Amino acid sequence: CASSPSQGGNTDTQYF.

The chain combines TRBV7-3 with TRBJ2-2; maybe TRBD1 (5 bases). Deletions cut 4 bases from V and 6 bases from J, with 12 bases between. CDR1 and CDR2 from the germline V gene are SGHTA and FQGTGA. The CDR3 totals 14 residues. CDR3 sequence (DNA): TGTGCCAGCAGCTCGACTCAGGGTCCCGGGGAGCTGTTTTTT. Its protein is CASSSTQGPGELFF.

The chain employs TRBV5-1 and TRBJ1-6; D gene unclear. CDR1 is SGHRS, CDR2 YFSETQ, per germline. V was cut by 5 bases and J by 5 bases, with 8 bases left in between. There are 13 residues in the CDR3. CDR3 sequence reads: CASRGDDNSPLHF. In nucleotides, the CDR3 is TGCGCCAGCAGGGGAGACGATAATTCACCCCTCCACTTT. Full variable domain (remainder filled in from reference TRBV5-1 and TRBJ1-6): KAGVTQTPRYLIKTRGQQVTLSCSPISGHRSVSWYQQTPGQGLQFLFEYFSETQRNKGNFPGRFSGRQFSNSRSEMNVSTLELGDSALYLCASRGDDNSPLHFGNGTRLTVT.

CDR3 protein: CASSQEAGLNYGYTF. The CDR3 DNA sequence: TGTGCCAGCAGCCAAGAGGCGGGGTTGAACTATGGCTACACCTTC. This chain uses TRBV14 with TRBJ1-2; no definite D call. Germline assignment: CDR1 SGHDN and CDR2 FVKESK. Trimming removed 0 bases at V and 2 bases at J, with 10 bases between. The CDR3 is 15 residues long. Full variable domain (missing parts from reference TRBV14 and TRBJ1-2): EAGVTQFPSHSVIEKGQTVTLRCDPISGHDNLYWYRRVMGKEIKFLLHFVKESKQDESGMPNNRFLAERTGGTYSTLKVQPAELEDSGVYFCASSQEAGLNYGYTFGSGTRLTVV.

The chain couples TRBV5-1 to TRBJ2-7; 11 bases are shared with TRBD1. CDR1 and CDR2 (germline): SGHRS, YFSETQ. Germline trimming cut 5 bases from V and 4 bases from J; bases unmatched to any gene: 5. This CDR3 is built from 14 residues. CDR3 in amino acids: CASRPGTGGYEQYF. CDR3 nucleotide sequence: TGCGCCAGCAGACCCGGGACAGGGGGGTACGAGCAGTACTTC.

This chain links TRBV5-1 with TRBJ1-2; D remains unclear. The CDR3 runs 17 residues. Germline assignment: CDR1 SGHRS and CDR2 YFSETQ. V dropped 3 bases and J dropped 8 bases, with 26 bases sitting between them. The CDR3 spells CASSYFPMDDGREGYTF. The CDR3 DNA sequence: TGCGCCAGCAGCTATTTTCCTATGGACGATGGGAGGGAAGGCTACACCTTC.

The V and J genes are TRBV10-3 and TRBJ1-5, with TRBD1 identical over 8 bases. V lost 3 bases to trimming and J lost 4 bases; unmatched junction nucleotides: 11. CDR1 is ENHRY and CDR2 is SYGVKD in the germline V gene. This CDR3 has 17 amino acids. The CDR3 spells CAISDPDRGDRNQPQHF. Here the CDR3 DNA reads TGTGCCATCAGTGATCCCGACAGGGGAGATCGGAATCAGCCCCAGCATTTT.